Listed below are T cell receptor beta chains from one sample, sequenced in a study of blood T cell repertoires in COVID-19. The assay was immunoSEQ multiplex PCR, and TCRdb's table has in-frame clones only and misses some. The sample yields tens of thousands of clones, 79% seen once. What was sequenced was peripheral blood. The receptors derive from a human donor in a cohort sampled during active COVID-19. Each CDR3 is given with its conserved first and last residue. A D gene is named only where the DNA matches it firmly. Rows may omit the clone size; those that give it use once, few, many or a size class.

v_gene: TRBV5-1
d_gene: .
j_gene: TRBJ1-2
abundance: .
CDR3aa: CASSLLSPERGTGYGYTF
CDR3nt: TGCGCCAGCAGCTTGTTATCCCCCGAAAGGGGTACCGGCTATGGCTACACCTTC

v_gene: TRBV7-6
d_gene: TRBD2
j_gene: TRBJ2-7
abundance: .
CDR3aa: CASSLAPLAEAGYEQYF
CDR3nt: TGTGCCAGCAGCTTAGCTCCCCTAGCGGAGGCGGGTTACGAGCAGTACTTC

v_gene: TRBV14
d_gene: TRBD2
j_gene: TRBJ2-7
abundance: .
CDR3aa: CASSQASGLALSSYEQYF
CDR3nt: TGTGCCAGCAGCCAGGCCTCGGGACTAGCGCTTAGCTCCTACGAGCAGTACTTC

v_gene: TRBV2
d_gene: TRBD1
j_gene: TRBJ1-2
abundance: once
CDR3aa: CASSGLDGQVLGYTF
CDR3nt: TGTGCCAGCAGTGGGCTCGATGGACAGGTATTGGGCTACACCTTC

v_gene: TRBV27
d_gene: .
j_gene: TRBJ2-5
abundance: .
CDR3aa: CASSLGGGAAKTQYF
CDR3nt: TGTGCCAGCAGTTTGGGGGGAGGTGCGGCAAAGACCCAGTACTTC

v_gene: TRBV6-2/TRBV6-3
d_gene: TRBD1
j_gene: TRBJ1-5
abundance: .
CDR3aa: CASSDRGRTNNQPQHF
CDR3nt: TGTGCCAGCAGCGACAGGGGGCGCACGAATAATCAGCCCCAGCATTTT

v_gene: TRBV6-2/TRBV6-3
d_gene: .
j_gene: TRBJ1-1
abundance: .
CDR3aa: CASSYWQNTEAFF
CDR3nt: TGTGCCAGCAGTTACTGGCAGAACACTGAAGCTTTCTTT

v_gene: TRBV5-6
d_gene: TRBD1
j_gene: TRBJ1-4
abundance: .
CDR3aa: CASSSSHRGTNEKLFF
CDR3nt: TGTGCCAGCAGCTCGTCCCACAGGGGAACTAATGAAAAACTGTTTTTT

v_gene: TRBV7-3
d_gene: TRBD2
j_gene: TRBJ2-3
abundance: .
CDR3aa: CASSLSGGSGTDTQYF
CDR3nt: TGTGCCAGCAGCTTATCAGGCGGGAGTGGTACAGATACGCAGTATTTT

v_gene: TRBV18
d_gene: .
j_gene: TRBJ1-1
abundance: .
CDR3aa: CASSRNRDTEAFF
CDR3nt: TGTGCCAGCTCTAGAAACAGGGACACTGAAGCTTTCTTT

v_gene: TRBV5-5
d_gene: TRBD1
j_gene: TRBJ1-4
abundance: .
CDR3aa: CASSWGDSSNEKLFF
CDR3nt: TGTGCCAGCAGCTGGGGGGACAGCTCTAATGAAAAACTGTTTTTT

v_gene: TRBV24-1
d_gene: TRBD1
j_gene: TRBJ2-5
abundance: .
CDR3aa: CATSDFGRGWETQYF
CDR3nt: TGTGCCACCAGTGATTTTGGCAGGGGGTGGGAGACCCAGTACTTC

v_gene: TRBV28
d_gene: TRBD1
j_gene: TRBJ1-6
abundance: .
CDR3aa: CASADRGNPWNSPLHF
CDR3nt: TGTGCCAGCGCGGACAGGGGAAACCCGTGGAATTCACCCCTCCACTTT

v_gene: TRBV25-1
d_gene: .
j_gene: TRBJ2-3
abundance: .
CDR3aa: CASSEFHGSTDTQYF
CDR3nt: TGTGCCAGCAGTGAATTCCACGGTAGCACAGATACGCAGTATTTT

v_gene: TRBV11-2
d_gene: .
j_gene: TRBJ1-6
abundance: .
CDR3aa: CASSFNRRNSPLHF
CDR3nt: TGTGCCAGCAGTTTCAACAGGCGAAATTCACCCCTCCACTTT

v_gene: TRBV10-3
d_gene: TRBD1
j_gene: TRBJ2-7
abundance: .
CDR3aa: CAIRGGQGASGEQYF
CDR3nt: TGTGCCATCCGGGGGGGACAGGGGGCGTCTGGGGAGCAGTACTTC

v_gene: TRBV6-2/TRBV6-3
d_gene: .
j_gene: TRBJ2-1
abundance: .
CDR3aa: CASSRRGEQFF
CDR3nt: TGTGCCAGCAGTCGCAGGGGTGAGCAGTTCTTC

v_gene: TRBV19
d_gene: TRBD1
j_gene: TRBJ1-1
abundance: .
CDR3aa: CASILGQGNTEAFF
CDR3nt: TGTGCCAGTATCCTGGGACAGGGGAACACTGAAGCTTTCTTT

v_gene: TRBV19
d_gene: .
j_gene: TRBJ2-7
abundance: few
CDR3aa: CASHGTTIYEQYF
CDR3nt: TGTGCCAGTCACGGGACAACAATCTACGAGCAGTACTTC

v_gene: TRBV6-5
d_gene: TRBD2
j_gene: TRBJ2-5
abundance: .
CDR3aa: CASSRAGGPETQYF
CDR3nt: TGTGCCAGCAGTCGGGCGGGAGGGCCAGAGACCCAGTACTTC

v_gene: TRBV19
d_gene: TRBD2
j_gene: TRBJ2-7
abundance: .
CDR3aa: CASSKLAGGPGEQYF
CDR3nt: TGTGCCAGTAGTAAACTAGCGGGAGGGCCGGGCGAGCAGTACTTC

v_gene: TRBV28
d_gene: .
j_gene: TRBJ1-1
abundance: .
CDR3aa: CASSLPSYATNTEAFF
CDR3nt: TGTGCCAGCAGTTTACCGAGCTACGCAACCAACACTGAAGCTTTCTTT

v_gene: TRBV18
d_gene: TRBD1
j_gene: TRBJ1-5
abundance: .
CDR3aa: CASSPRQGASQPQHF
CDR3nt: TGTGCCAGCTCACCGAGACAGGGCGCTAGTCAGCCCCAGCATTTT

v_gene: TRBV7-2
d_gene: .
j_gene: TRBJ2-5
abundance: .
CDR3aa: CASSLSGQGGTETQYF
CDR3nt: TGTGCCAGCAGTCTCTCGGGCCAAGGCGGGACAGAGACCCAGTACTTC

v_gene: TRBV6-6
d_gene: TRBD2
j_gene: TRBJ2-3
abundance: .
CDR3aa: CASSYPAGEDTQYF
CDR3nt: TGTGCCAGCAGTTACCCAGCGGGAGAAGATACGCAGTATTTT

v_gene: TRBV4-2
d_gene: .
j_gene: TRBJ1-3
abundance: once
CDR3aa: CASSQEVGAGNTIYF
CDR3nt: TGTGCCAGCAGCCAAGAAGTAGGGGCTGGAAACACCATATATTTT

v_gene: TRBV2
d_gene: TRBD1
j_gene: TRBJ1-5
abundance: .
CDR3aa: CASSGWTGRNQPQHF
CDR3nt: TGTGCCAGCAGTGGTTGGACAGGGCGCAATCAGCCCCAGCATTTT

v_gene: TRBV4-2
d_gene: TRBD1
j_gene: TRBJ1-6
abundance: .
CDR3aa: CASSLTGALYNSPLHF
CDR3nt: TGTGCCAGCAGCTTGACAGGGGCTCTCTATAATTCACCCCTCCACTTT

v_gene: TRBV5-1
d_gene: TRBD2
j_gene: TRBJ2-2
abundance: .
CDR3aa: CASSASGSSGELFF
CDR3nt: TGCGCCAGCAGCGCTAGCGGGAGTTCCGGGGAGCTGTTTTTT

v_gene: TRBV2
d_gene: .
j_gene: TRBJ2-7
abundance: .
CDR3aa: CASSVQGRTTYEQYF
CDR3nt: TGTGCCAGCAGTGTACAGGGACGGACGACCTACGAGCAGTACTTC